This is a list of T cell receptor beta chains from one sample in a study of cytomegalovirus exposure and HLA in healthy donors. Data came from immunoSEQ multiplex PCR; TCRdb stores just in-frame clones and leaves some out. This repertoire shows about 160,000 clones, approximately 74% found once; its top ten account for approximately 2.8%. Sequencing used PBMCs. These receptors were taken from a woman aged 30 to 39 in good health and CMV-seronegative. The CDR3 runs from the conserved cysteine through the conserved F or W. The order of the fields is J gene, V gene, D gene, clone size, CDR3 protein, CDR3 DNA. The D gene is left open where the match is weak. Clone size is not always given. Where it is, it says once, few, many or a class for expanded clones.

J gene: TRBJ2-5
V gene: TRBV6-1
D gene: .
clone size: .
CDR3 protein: CASFVQETQYF
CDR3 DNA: TGTGCCAGCTTCGTCCAAGAGACCCAGTACTTC

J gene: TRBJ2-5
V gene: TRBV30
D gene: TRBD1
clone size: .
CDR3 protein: CAYYRGDSQETQYF
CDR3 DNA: TGTGCCTACTACAGGGGGGACAGTCAAGAGACCCAGTACTTC

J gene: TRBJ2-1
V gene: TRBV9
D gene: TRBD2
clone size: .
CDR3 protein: CASSVVGSGGHNEQFF
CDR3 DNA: TGTGCCAGCAGCGTAGTTGGGAGCGGGGGCCACAATGAGCAGTTCTTC

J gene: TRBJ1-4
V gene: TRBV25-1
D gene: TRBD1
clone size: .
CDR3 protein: CASSPRDRAPGELFF
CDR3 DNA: TGTGCCAGCAGTCCCCGGGACAGGGCCCCCGGGGAACTGTTTTTT

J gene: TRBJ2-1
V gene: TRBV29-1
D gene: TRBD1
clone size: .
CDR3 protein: CSVEHTTGTGGHNEQFF
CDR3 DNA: TGCAGCGTTGAACACACCACCGGGACAGGGGGTCACAATGAGCAGTTCTTC

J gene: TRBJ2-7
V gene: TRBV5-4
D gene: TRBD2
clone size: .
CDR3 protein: CASSPPRTSGYEQYF
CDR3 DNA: TGTGCCAGCAGCCCCCCCCGGACTAGCGGATACGAGCAGTACTTC

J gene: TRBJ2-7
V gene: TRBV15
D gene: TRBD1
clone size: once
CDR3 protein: CATSPGDRYYEQYF
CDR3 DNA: TGTGCCACCAGCCCGGGGGACAGGTACTACGAGCAGTACTTC

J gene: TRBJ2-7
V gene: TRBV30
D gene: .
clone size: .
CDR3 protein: CAWSASSKQYF
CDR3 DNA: TGTGCCTGGAGCGCCTCTAGCAAGCAGTACTTC

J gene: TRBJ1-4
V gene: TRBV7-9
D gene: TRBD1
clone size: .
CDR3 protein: CASSSRTGANEKLFF
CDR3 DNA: TGTGCCAGCAGCTCTCGGACAGGGGCTAATGAAAAACTGTTTTTT

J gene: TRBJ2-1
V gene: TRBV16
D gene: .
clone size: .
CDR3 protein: CASTTLEGGLFF
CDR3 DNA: TGTGCCAGCACCACTTTGGAAGGGGGTTTATTCTTC

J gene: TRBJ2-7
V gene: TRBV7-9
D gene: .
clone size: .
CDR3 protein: CSSSLELWGLSSYEQYF
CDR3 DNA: TGTTCCAGCAGCTTAGAGTTGTGGGGGCTTAGCTCCTACGAGCAGTACTTC

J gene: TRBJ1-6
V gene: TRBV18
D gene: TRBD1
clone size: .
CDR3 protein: CASSRTGRNSPLHF
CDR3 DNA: TGTGCCAGCTCCCGGACAGGGAGGAATTCACCCCTCCACTTT

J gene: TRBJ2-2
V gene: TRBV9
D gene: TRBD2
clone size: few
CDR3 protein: CASSPPFSGSIGELFF
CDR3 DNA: TGTGCCAGCAGCCCCCCCTTTAGCGGGAGTATCGGGGAGCTGTTTTTT

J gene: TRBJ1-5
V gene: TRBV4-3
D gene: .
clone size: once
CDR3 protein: CASSQGYSLSNQPQHF
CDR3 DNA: TGCGCCAGCAGCCAAGGGTACAGTCTTAGCAATCAGCCCCAGCATTTT

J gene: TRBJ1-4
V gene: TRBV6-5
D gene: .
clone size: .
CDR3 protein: CASRPGTHNEKLFF
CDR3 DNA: TGTGCCAGCAGACCCGGGACACACAATGAAAAACTGTTTTTT

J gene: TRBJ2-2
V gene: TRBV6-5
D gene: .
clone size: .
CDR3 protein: CASSYEGVVTGELFF
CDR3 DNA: TGTGCCAGCAGTTATGAGGGGGTGGTAACCGGGGAGCTGTTTTTT

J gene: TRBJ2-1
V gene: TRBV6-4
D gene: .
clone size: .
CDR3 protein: CASKLIWPRQRNEQFF
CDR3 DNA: TGTGCCAGCAAACTAATTTGGCCTCGGCAGAGGAATGAGCAGTTCTTC

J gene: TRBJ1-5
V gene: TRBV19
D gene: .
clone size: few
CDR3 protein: CASSREYSNQPQHF
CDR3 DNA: TGTGCCAGTAGTAGAGAGTATAGCAATCAGCCCCAGCATTTT

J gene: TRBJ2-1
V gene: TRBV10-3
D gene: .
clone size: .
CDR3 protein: CAISTPKILLGNEQFF
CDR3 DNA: TGTGCCATCAGCACCCCTAAAATCCTCCTAGGCAATGAGCAGTTCTTC

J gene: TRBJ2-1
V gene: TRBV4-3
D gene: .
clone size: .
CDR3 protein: CASSQDTSGLYNEQFF
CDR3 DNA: TGCGCCAGCAGCCAAGATACCAGCGGACTTTACAATGAGCAGTTCTTC

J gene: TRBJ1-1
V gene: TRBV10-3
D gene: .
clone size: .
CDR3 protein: CAISENMNTEAFF
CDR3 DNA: TGTGCCATCAGTGAGAACATGAACACTGAAGCTTTCTTT

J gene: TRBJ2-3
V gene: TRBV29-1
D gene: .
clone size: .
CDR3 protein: CSVEPGLGTDTQYF
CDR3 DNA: TGCAGCGTAGAACCGGGACTGGGCACAGATACGCAGTATTTT

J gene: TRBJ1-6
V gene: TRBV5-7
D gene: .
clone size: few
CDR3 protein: CASTSGDSYNSPLHF
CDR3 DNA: TGTGCCAGCACCTCAGGGGACTCCTATAATTCACCCCTCCACTTT

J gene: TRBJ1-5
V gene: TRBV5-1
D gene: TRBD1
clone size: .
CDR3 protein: CASSPLPTGGNQPQHF
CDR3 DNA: TGCGCCAGCAGCCCTCTTCCGACAGGGGGGAATCAGCCCCAGCATTTT

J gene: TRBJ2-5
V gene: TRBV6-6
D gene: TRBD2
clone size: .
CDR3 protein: CASSPGGRGRETQYF
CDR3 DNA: TGTGCCAGCAGTCCTGGCGGGAGAGGGAGGGAGACCCAGTACTTC

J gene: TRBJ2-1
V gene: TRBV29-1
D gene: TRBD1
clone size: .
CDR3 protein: CSVVGTGVRYNEQFF
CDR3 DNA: TGCAGCGTTGTCGGGACAGGGGTCCGATACAATGAGCAGTTCTTC

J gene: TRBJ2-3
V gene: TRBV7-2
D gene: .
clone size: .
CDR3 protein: CASSLSGTSTDTQYF
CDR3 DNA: TGTGCCAGCAGCTTATCGGGAACTAGCACAGATACGCAGTATTTT

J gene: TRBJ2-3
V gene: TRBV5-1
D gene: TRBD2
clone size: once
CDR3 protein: CASSLSGRSTDTQYF
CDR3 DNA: TGCGCCAGCAGCTTGTCCGGGAGGAGCACAGATACGCAGTATTTT

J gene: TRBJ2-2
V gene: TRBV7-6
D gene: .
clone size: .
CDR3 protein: CASRSRGGNTGELFF
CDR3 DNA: TGTGCCAGCAGATCGAGGGGAGGGAACACCGGGGAGCTGTTTTTT

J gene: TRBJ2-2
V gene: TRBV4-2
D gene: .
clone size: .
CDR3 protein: CASSISTGNTGELFF
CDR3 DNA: TGTGCCAGCAGCATATCCACGGGAAACACCGGGGAGCTGTTTTTT

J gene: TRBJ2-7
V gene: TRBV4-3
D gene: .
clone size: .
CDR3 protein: CASSQAAGNSYEQYF
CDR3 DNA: TGCGCCAGCAGCCAAGCGGCGGGAAACTCCTACGAGCAGTACTTC

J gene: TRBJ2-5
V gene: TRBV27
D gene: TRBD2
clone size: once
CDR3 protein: CASSPTRGAGGTQYF
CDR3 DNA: TGTGCCAGCAGTCCCACGCGGGGGGCAGGCGGGACCCAGTACTTC

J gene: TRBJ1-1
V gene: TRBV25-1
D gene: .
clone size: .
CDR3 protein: CASSLRGSKAFF
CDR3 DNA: TGTGCCAGCAGCCTAAGGGGAAGTAAAGCTTTCTTT

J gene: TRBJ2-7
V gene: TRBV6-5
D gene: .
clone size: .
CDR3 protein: CASSPGGGYEQYF
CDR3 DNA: TGTGCCAGCAGCCCCGGGGGTGGGTACGAGCAGTACTTC

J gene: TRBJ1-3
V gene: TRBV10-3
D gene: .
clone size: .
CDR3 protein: CAITQGISGNTIYF
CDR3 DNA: TGTGCCATCACACAGGGCATCTCTGGAAACACCATATATTTT

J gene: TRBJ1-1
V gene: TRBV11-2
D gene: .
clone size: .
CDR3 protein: CASSPRVVGGAFF
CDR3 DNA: TGTGCCAGCAGCCCCAGGGTAGTGGGTGGAGCTTTCTTT

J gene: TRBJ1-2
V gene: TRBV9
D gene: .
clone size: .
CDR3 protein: CASSVVGGAGGYTF
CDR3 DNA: TGTGCCAGCAGCGTAGTGGGGGGGGCGGGTGGCTACACCTTC

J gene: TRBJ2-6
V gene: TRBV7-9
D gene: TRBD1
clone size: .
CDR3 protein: CASSPRTGGLSGANVLTF
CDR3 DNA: TGTGCCAGCAGCCCCAGGACAGGGGGACTCTCTGGGGCCAACGTCCTGACTTTC

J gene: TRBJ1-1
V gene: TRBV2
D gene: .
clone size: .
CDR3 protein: CASSDPFTEAFF
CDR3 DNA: TGTGCCAGCAGTGATCCGTTCACTGAAGCTTTCTTT

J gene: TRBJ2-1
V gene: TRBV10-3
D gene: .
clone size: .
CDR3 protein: CAISESPGQANEQFF
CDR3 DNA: TGTGCCATCAGTGAGTCTCCGGGACAAGCCAATGAGCAGTTCTTC

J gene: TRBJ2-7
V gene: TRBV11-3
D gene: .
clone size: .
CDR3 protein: CASSLGISSDEQYF
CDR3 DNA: TGTGCCAGCAGCTTAGGTATAAGTTCGGACGAGCAGTACTTC

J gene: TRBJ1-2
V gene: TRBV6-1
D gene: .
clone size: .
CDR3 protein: CASSEASRSQGHGYTF
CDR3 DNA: TGTGCCAGCAGTGAAGCCTCCCGGTCTCAGGGCCATGGCTACACCTTC

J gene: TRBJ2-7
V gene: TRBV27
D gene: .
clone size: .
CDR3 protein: CATRGYASSYEQYF
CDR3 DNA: TGTGCCACCCGAGGATACGCGAGCTCCTACGAGCAGTACTTC

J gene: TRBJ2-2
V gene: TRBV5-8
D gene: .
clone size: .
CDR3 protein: CASGGANTGELFF
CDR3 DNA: TGTGCCAGTGGAGGCGCGAACACCGGGGAGCTGTTTTTT

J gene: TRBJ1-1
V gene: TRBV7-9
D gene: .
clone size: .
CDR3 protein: CASSLERGQMNTEAFF
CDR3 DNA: TGTGCCAGCAGCTTAGAACGTGGACAGATGAACACTGAAGCTTTCTTT

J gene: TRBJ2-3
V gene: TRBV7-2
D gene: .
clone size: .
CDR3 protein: CASSSRGSLIGTQYF
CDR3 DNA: TGTGCCAGCAGCTCACGGGGATCCCTTATAGGTACGCAGTATTTT

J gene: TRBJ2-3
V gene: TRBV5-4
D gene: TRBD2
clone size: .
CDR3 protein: CASSGLAGETTDTQYF
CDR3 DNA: TGTGCCAGCAGCGGCTTAGCGGGAGAAACCACAGATACGCAGTATTTT

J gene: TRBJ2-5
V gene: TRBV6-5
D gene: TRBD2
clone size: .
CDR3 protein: CASSLAGVRETQYF
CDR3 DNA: TGTGCCAGCAGTCTAGCGGGAGTACGAGAGACCCAGTACTTC

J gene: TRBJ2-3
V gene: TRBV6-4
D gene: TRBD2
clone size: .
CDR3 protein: CASSRVAGGMNTQYF
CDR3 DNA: TGTGCCAGCAGTCGAGTAGCGGGCGGGATGAATACGCAGTATTTT

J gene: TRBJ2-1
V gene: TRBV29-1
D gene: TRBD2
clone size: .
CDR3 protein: CSTRLSSGSSYNEQFF
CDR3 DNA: TGCAGCACAAGACTTTCTAGCGGGAGTTCCTACAATGAGCAGTTCTTC

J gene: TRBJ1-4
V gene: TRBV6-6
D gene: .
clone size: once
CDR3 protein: CASSTRETVDEKLFF
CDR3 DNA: TGTGCCAGCAGTACCCGGGAGACTGTGGATGAAAAACTGTTTTTT

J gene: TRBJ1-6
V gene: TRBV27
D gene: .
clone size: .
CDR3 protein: CASSSGSRSPLHF
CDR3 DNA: TGTGCCAGCAGTTCAGGAAGTAGATCACCCCTCCACTTT

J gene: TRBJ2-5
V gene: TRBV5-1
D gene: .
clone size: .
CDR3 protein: CASSLGGGYQETQYF
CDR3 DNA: TGCGCCAGCAGCTTGGGAGGCGGGTACCAAGAGACCCAGTACTTC

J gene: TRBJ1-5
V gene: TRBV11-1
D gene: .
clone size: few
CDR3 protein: CASRSGTPSYSNQPQHF
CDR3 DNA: TGTGCCAGCAGGTCCGGGACTCCTTCTTATAGCAATCAGCCCCAGCATTTT

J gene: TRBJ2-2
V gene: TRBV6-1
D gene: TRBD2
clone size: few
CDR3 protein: CASSASGSRTGELFF
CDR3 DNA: TGTGCCAGCAGTGCGAGCGGGAGTAGGACCGGGGAGCTGTTTTTT